Following are 26 T cell receptor beta chains from one sample sequenced in a study of T cell repertoires in cytomegalovirus infection. A single record per CDR3 protein comes from TCRdb applying MiXCR to the reads. Here the sample spans around 530,000 distinct CDR3 sequences, about 17% being singletons. The sequencing sample was made of CD8+ T cells from PBMCs. The receptors were sampled from a human donor in good health (CMV status not recorded). Some clones in this sample may be carry-over from other donors' samples.

This chain uses TRBV15 with TRBJ2-3; 7 bases agree with TRBD2. Germline CDR1 is LNHNV and CDR2 is YYDKDF (reference sequence). The V segment lost 3 bases and the J segment 2 bases; nucleotides outside the gene matches: 11. CDR3 length equals 17 residues. Written as DNA, the CDR3 is TGTGCCACCAGCAGCCGGCTTAGCGGGTGGAACACAGATACGCAGTATTTT. The encoded protein is CATSSRLSGWNTDTQYF.

In this sample, this clonotype turned up a few times. The chain couples TRBV20-1 to TRBJ2-7, with TRBD2 identical over 10 bases. The CDR3 totals 16 residues. Trimming removed 6 bases from V and 3 bases from J; junction bases left unmatched: 14. Germline CDR1 reads DFQATT; CDR2 reads SNEGSKA (reference sequence). For the CDR3, the DNA is TGCAGTGCACCAACCCCCACTAGCGGGGTCTTCTACGAGCAGTACTTC. Its translation is CSAPTPTSGVFYEQYF.

This clonotype was recorded many times. The chain couples TRBV6-1 to TRBJ2-1; the match to TRBD2 covers 8 bases. CDR1 MNHNS and CDR2 SASEGT come from the germline V gene. The ends lost 2 bases at V and 5 bases at J; junction bases unmatched: 5. This CDR3 is built from 15 residues. This CDR3 reads CASSEFAGGNNEQFF. CDR3 nucleotides: TGTGCCAGCAGTGAATTCGCGGGAGGAAACAATGAGCAGTTCTTC.

This clonotype showed up just a few times. This sequence joins TRBV13 and TRBJ2-5; 7 bases match TRBD2. The CDR3 totals 14 residues. Germline CDR1 reads PRHDT; CDR2 reads FYEKMQ (reference sequence). V shed 5 bases and J 1 base; nucleotides not matched to a gene: 4. The CDR3 region has the DNA TGTGCCAGCAGCGGAGGACTAGTCCAAGAGACCCAGTACTTC. Residues: CASSGGLVQETQYF.

This clonotype appeared many times. The chain has TRBV4-1 and TRBJ2-7, with D possibly being TRBD1 (5 bases). Germline V gene data show CDR1 as MGHRA and CDR2 as YSYEKL. Trimming left V 0 bases short and J 6 bases short, with 9 bases between. The CDR3 consists of 13 residues. The CDR3 region has the DNA TGCGCCAGCAGCCAAGATCCAAGGGGCGAGCAGTACTTC. This encodes CASSQDPRGEQYF.

This clonotype was picked up many times. The chain has TRBV7-9 and TRBJ2-7, with D possibly being TRBD1 (7 bases). CDR1 is SEHNR, CDR2 FQNEAQ, per germline (reference sequence). The CDR3 runs to 13 residues. V shed 5 bases and J shed 6 bases, with 14 bases lying between them. The CDR3 DNA reads TGTGCCAGCAGCGTTTCTCAGGGGGGCGAGCAGTACTTC. It is translated as CASSVSQGGEQYF. The variable domain in full, completed from reference TRBV7-9 and TRBJ2-7, reads DTGVSQNPRHKITKRGQNVTFRCDPISEHNRLYWYRQTLGQGPEFLTYFQNEAQLEKSRLLSDRFSAERPKGSFSTLEIQRTEQGDSAMYLCASSVSQGGEQYFGPGTRLTVT.

The genes are TRBV5-5 and TRBJ2-7; the D gene is possibly TRBD2 (6 bases). Trimming took off 6 bases at V and 5 bases at J, with 21 bases between the two ends. CDR3 length equals 15 residues. Germline-derived CDR1 and CDR2 are SGHKS and YYEKEE (reference sequence). This chain's CDR3 is CASTPGGGPSNEQYF. The CDR3 DNA reads as TGTGCCAGCACCCCTGGGGGAGGTCCGTCAAACGAGCAGTACTTC.

This clonotype has at least ten counts. This chain connects TRBV11-2 to TRBJ1-1, with D unresolved. Trimming removed 5 bases from V and 1 base from J, with 11 bases in between. The CDR3 runs to 14 residues. Germline lookup yields CDR1 SGHAT and CDR2 FQNNGV. CDR3 coding DNA: TGTGCCAGCAGCCTCGGACGGACGAACACTGAAGCTTTCTTT. Its translation is CASSLGRTNTEAFF.

The V gene is TRBV9, the J gene TRBJ1-1, with D possibly being TRBD1 (5 bases). Deletions cut 0 bases from V and 4 bases from J, with 13 bases between. Germline assignment: CDR1 SGDLS and CDR2 YYNGEE. CDR3 length equals 15 residues. CDR3 in amino acids: CASSVEGGGTTEAFF. Here the CDR3 DNA reads TGTGCCAGCAGCGTAGAGGGCGGCGGGACCACTGAAGCTTTCTTT.

This chain uses TRBV11-2 with TRBJ2-7; D unresolved. The CDR3 runs to 20 residues. The germline gives CDR1 SGHAT, CDR2 FQNNGV. V gave up 0 bases and J gave up 2 bases, with 26 bases separating them. DNA of the CDR3: TGTGCCAGCAGCTTAGATATACGGATTCGCCCCAACAACCCTACCTACGAGCAGTACTTC. Translation gives CASSLDIRIRPNNPTYEQYF.

The chain is built from TRBV24-1 and TRBJ2-1; D gene ambiguous. CDR3 length equals 12 residues. The germline V and J ends were trimmed by 9 bases and 3 bases, with 8 bases remaining between them. Germline CDR1 KGHDR, CDR2 SFDVKD. The DNA for the CDR3 is TGTGCCACCGGGCAGAACTACAATGAGCAGTTCTTC. This translates into CATGQNYNEQFF.

The chain links TRBV4-2 to TRBJ2-1; D remains unclear. There are 15 residues in the CDR3. V was clipped by 1 base and J by 0 bases, with 7 bases between them. Germline V gene lookup returns CDR1 LGHNA and CDR2 YNFKEQ. The DNA for the CDR3 is TGTGCCAGCAGCCAAGCAGCGAGCTCCTACAATGAGCAGTTCTTC. Residues: CASSQAASSYNEQFF.

This chain joins TRBV7-9 and TRBJ1-1; the D is unclear. The V end was cut by 1 base, the J end by 6 bases, with 9 bases between. The CDR3 consists of 13 residues. Looked up from germline, CDR1 is SEHNR and CDR2 is FQNEAQ (reference sequence). CDR3 sequence: CASSLEVNPEAFF. The CDR3, as DNA: TGTGCCAGCAGCTTAGAGGTAAATCCTGAAGCTTTCTTT.

This clonotype was detected many times. The chain recombines TRBV28 with TRBJ2-5; the match to TRBD1 covers 8 bases. Per germline, CDR1 MDHEN and CDR2 SYDVKM. V shed 5 bases, J shed 4 bases, and the junction held 3 bases outside the gene matches. The length of the CDR3 is 13 residues. CDR3 sequence (DNA): TGTGCCAGCAGTCGCGACAGGGGAGAGACCCAGTACTTC. It translates to CASSRDRGETQYF.

This clonotype was counted many times. The chain recombines TRBV11-2 with TRBJ1-3, with D unresolved. This CDR3 has 15 residues. Deletions cut 7 bases from V and 0 bases from J, with 13 bases between. Germline-derived CDR1 and CDR2 are SGHAT and FQNNGV. The CDR3, as DNA: TGTGCCAGCACCAAAAACGGCATCTCTGGAAACACCATATATTTT. Its protein product is CASTKNGISGNTIYF. Together with reference TRBV11-2 and TRBJ1-3, the CDR3 gives the full variable domain: EAGVAQSPRYKIIEKRQSVAFWCNPISGHATLYWYQQILGQGPKLLIQFQNNGVVDDSQLPKDRFSAERLKGVDSTLKIQPAKLEDSAVYLCASTKNGISGNTIYFGEGSWLTVV.

This chain connects TRBV2 to TRBJ1-1; 9 nucleotides agree with TRBD1. V shed 2 bases and J 5 bases; nucleotides not matched to a gene: 6. There are 15 residues in the CDR3. From germline, CDR1 is SNHLY and CDR2 FYNNEI. The CDR3 loop is CASSEHRGRGTEAFF. For the CDR3, the DNA is TGTGCCAGCAGTGAACACAGGGGGCGAGGAACTGAAGCTTTCTTT. The full variable domain, in which reference TRBV2 and TRBJ1-1 provide the parts outside the CDR3, is EPEVTQTPSHQVTQMGQEVILRCVPISNHLYFYWYRQILGQKVEFLVSFYNNEISEKSEIFDDQFSVERPDGSNFTLKIRSTKLEDSAMYFCASSEHRGRGTEAFFGQGTRLTVV.

This clonotype was observed many times. The CDR3 sequence is CASSPGAGAYNEQFF. For the CDR3, the DNA is TGTGCCAGCAGCCCTGGGGCGGGAGCCTACAATGAGCAGTTCTTC. The chain has TRBV7-6 and TRBJ2-1, with 7 nucleotides matching TRBD2. The CDR3 sequence is 15 residues long. V trimming: 5 bases; J trimming: 2 bases; junction bases outside the gene matches: 6. Germline assignment: CDR1 SGHVS and CDR2 FNYEAQ.

In this sample, this clonotype turned up many times. The gene calls are TRBV12-3 or TRBV12-4 and TRBJ1-5, with 7 bases that match TRBD1. V lost 6 bases to trimming and J lost 2 bases; unmatched junction nucleotides: 7. CDR3 size: 15 residues. In DNA, the CDR3 is TGTGCCAGCAGCCACGAGGGGGCGCGCAATCAGCCCCAGCATTTT. Translated: CASSHEGARNQPQHF.

This clonotype was seen many times. The chain employs TRBV4-1 and TRBJ2-1; TRBD2 might be the D (6 bases). V was cut by 4 bases and J by 8 bases, with 21 bases left in between. Germline values: CDR1 MGHRA, CDR2 YSYEKL. The CDR3 sequence is 16 residues long. The CDR3 here is CASSPVTRGALDEQFF. The CDR3 nucleotides are TGCGCCAGCAGCCCTGTGACTAGAGGAGCTCTCGATGAGCAGTTCTTC.

Ten or more counts support this clonotype. The CDR3: CASSLGQIRKKYEQYF. In nucleotides, the CDR3 is TGTGCCAGCAGCTTAGGCCAGATACGGAAGAAATACGAGCAGTACTTC. The genes are TRBV7-9 and TRBJ2-7; D ambiguous. V was clipped by 1 base and J by 4 bases, with 17 bases between them. The CDR3 consists of 16 residues. Germline CDR1 is SEHNR and CDR2 is FQNEAQ (reference sequence).

This clonotype was found a few times. The V and J genes are TRBV5-4 and TRBJ1-2; 10 positions agree with TRBD1. CDR1 and CDR2 (germline): SGHNT, YYREEE (reference sequence). The ends lost 4 bases at V and 7 bases at J; junction bases unmatched: 7. The CDR3 sequence is 14 residues long. CDR3 loop: CASSEGQGISGYTF. The DNA of the CDR3 is TGTGCCAGCAGCGAGGGACAGGGGATCTCTGGCTACACCTTC.

This clonotype was seen a handful of times. The rearrangement links TRBV6-2 or TRBV6-3 to TRBJ2-2, with a possible D match to TRBD2 (5 bases). V shed 4 bases and J shed 5 bases, with 8 bases lying between them. The CDR3 runs to 13 residues. Germline V gene sequence: CDR1 MNHEY, CDR2 SVGEGT. The CDR3 loop is CASSFLATGELFF. The CDR3 DNA sequence: TGTGCCAGCAGTTTTCTAGCAACCGGGGAGCTGTTTTTT.

This clonotype has a count of ten or more. The chain is built from TRBV7-9 and TRBJ1-4; 7 nucleotides align to TRBD1. CDR3 length: 16 amino acids. The V gene end was trimmed by 5 bases and the J gene end by 8 bases; junction bases not matched to a gene: 14. The germline gives CDR1 SEHNR, CDR2 FQNEAQ (reference sequence). The CDR3 DNA is TGTGCCAGCAGCCTTACAGGGGACTATGCTAGCGAAAAACTGTTTTTT. It is translated as CASSLTGDYASEKLFF.

V gene TRBV12-3 or TRBV12-4 combines with J gene TRBJ1-2, with TRBD1 as a possible D gene (6 bases). Deletions cut 3 bases from V and 9 bases from J, with 17 bases between. This CDR3 is built from 14 residues. The DNA of the CDR3 is TGTGCCAGCAGTTTGGGCATAACAGGGAGGAGCTACACCTTC. This encodes CASSLGITGRSYTF.

At least ten counts were recorded for this clonotype. V and J are TRBV7-9 and TRBJ2-5; 7 bases are a match to TRBD1. V was pared by 5 bases and J by 1 base, with 4 bases of the junction left unmatched. The germline CDR1 and CDR2 sequences are SEHNR and FQNEAQ (reference sequence). The CDR3 sequence is 14 residues long. Written as DNA, the CDR3 is TGTGCCAGCAGCATGGGACAGCTCCAAGAGACCCAGTACTTC. Encoded protein: CASSMGQLQETQYF.

This clonotype appeared many times. The rearrangement joins TRBV28 to TRBJ2-7; D assignment may be TRBD1 or TRBD2 (5 bases each). CDR3 length equals 13 residues. Trimming removed 7 bases at V and 5 bases at J, with 15 bases between. Germline lookup yields CDR1 MDHEN and CDR2 SYDVKM. In DNA, the CDR3 is TGTGCCAGCACCACGAGGGGCCTTGACGAGCAGTACTTC. The encoded protein is CASTTRGLDEQYF.